This T cell receptor beta chain emerged from a study of cytomegalovirus exposure and HLA in healthy donors. Overall study findings and caveats: An assumption of roughly uniform sequencing depth across donors underlay the presence/absence analyses. Despite most TCR sequences being rare, some public TCRs occurred in many donors. Some V segments, TRBV6-2 and TRBV6-3 among them, were indistinguishable and were therefore excluded.

On this clone: Its antigen remains unidentified.

Primers: 60 Vbeta forward and 13 Jbeta reverse. The assay was immunoSEQ multiplex PCR, and TCRdb's table has in-frame clones only and misses some. This sample carries 150,000 to 200,000 clones, with less than 0.85% going to the ten biggest clones. CDR1 is LNHDA, CDR2 SQIVND, per germline (reference sequence). The CDR3 is 13 residues long. V dropped 10 bases and J dropped 5 bases, with 17 bases sitting between them. The V and J genes are TRBV19 and TRBJ2-5; possible D gene TRBD2, 5 bases. This sequence was found in a boy aged 5 to 17 in good health and CMV-seronegative. The material sequenced was PBMCs. CDR3: CATTWPTGETQYF. The CDR3 coding sequence is TGTGCCACCACGTGGCCGACGGGGGAGACCCAGTACTTC.